This passage covers 7 T cell receptor beta chains from one sample sequenced in a study of blood T cell repertoires in COVID-19. The table came from immunoSEQ multiplex PCR; TCRdb's copy has only in-frame clones and leaves some out. The data contain tens of thousands of clones, more than 75% of them singletons. The specimen sequenced was peripheral blood. The receptors come from a woman in her 70s in a cohort sampled during active COVID-19.

The chain joins TRBV6-5 to TRBJ2-2; no clear D gene. Trimming stripped 11 bases from V and 4 bases from J, with 14 bases between. Germline CDR1 MNHEY, CDR2 SVGAGI. The CDR3 sequence is 13 residues long. This CDR3 reads CALPGSLTGELFF. CDR3 coding DNA: TGTGCCCTCCCGGGTTCCCTCACCGGGGAGCTGTTTTTT.

The chain employs TRBV9 and TRBJ1-1; TRBD1 aligns across 9 bases. The CDR3 totals 13 residues. CDR1 is SGDLS, CDR2 YYNGEE, per germline. Trimming at V came to 4 bases and at J to 5 bases, leaving 3 bases not matched to a gene. The CDR3 bases are TGTGCCAGCAGCTGGACAGGGGAAACTGAAGCTTTCTTT. Amino acids: CASSWTGETEAFF.

This clone was seen only once. This sequence joins TRBV11-2 and TRBJ2-2, with 9 bases identical to TRBD2. Per the germline V gene, CDR1 is SGHAT and CDR2 is FQNNGV. V lost 0 bases, J lost 4 bases, and 9 bases stayed unmatched. The CDR3 runs 18 residues. In DNA form, the CDR3 reads TGTGCCAGCAGCTTAGACCATCCCGGGACTAGCATCACCGGGGAGCTGTTTTTT. As protein: CASSLDHPGTSITGELFF.

With respect to this clone: This specimen includes other DNA sequences encoding the same CDR3. The V and J genes are TRBV5-4 and TRBJ2-3; 7 nucleotides agree with TRBD2. Germline V CDR1 and CDR2: SGHNT, YYREEE (reference sequence). The CDR3 sequence is 15 residues long. V shed 4 bases, J shed 0 bases, and the junction held 5 bases outside the gene matches. In nucleotides, the CDR3 is TGTGCCAGCAGCGGGAAGGGAGGGAGCACAGATACGCAGTATTTT. It encodes CASSGKGGSTDTQYF.

V is TRBV30 and J is TRBJ2-7; weak D call: TRBD2 (6 bases). Between the trimmed V and J ends, which lost 0 bases and 6 bases, there was a span of 12 bases. This CDR3 spans 13 amino acids. From germline, CDR1 is GTSNPN and CDR2 SVGIG (reference sequence). CDR3 coding DNA: TGTGCCTGGAGTGTAGTAATCGGGGGCGAGCAGTACTTC. Translating it yields CAWSVVIGGEQYF.

This chain joins TRBV28 and TRBJ2-3; 8 bases map to TRBD1. V shed 7 bases and J 4 bases; nucleotides not matched to a gene: 4. The CDR3 spans 13 residues. In germline, CDR1 is MDHEN, CDR2 SYDVKM. This CDR3 reads CASTTGVADTQYF. The CDR3 coding sequence is TGTGCCAGCACGACAGGGGTGGCAGATACGCAGTATTTT.

This chain uses TRBV19 with TRBJ2-7, with no clear D. Trimming took 3 bases from V and 3 from J, leaving 9 bases between them. The CDR3 extends over 13 amino acids. CDR1 LNHDA and CDR2 SQIVND come from the germline V gene (reference sequence). The DNA of the CDR3 is TGTGCCAGTAGTATCACAGCAAACTACGAGCAGTACTTC. It yields the protein CASSITANYEQYF.